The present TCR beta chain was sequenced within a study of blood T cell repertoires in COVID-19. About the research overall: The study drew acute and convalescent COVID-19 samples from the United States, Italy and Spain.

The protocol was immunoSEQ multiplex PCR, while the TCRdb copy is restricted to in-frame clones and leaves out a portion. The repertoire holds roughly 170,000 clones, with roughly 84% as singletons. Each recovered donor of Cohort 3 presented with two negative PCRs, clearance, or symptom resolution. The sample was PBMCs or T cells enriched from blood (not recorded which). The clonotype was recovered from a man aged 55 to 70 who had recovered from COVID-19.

CDR3 nucleotide sequence: TGCGCCAGCAGCCAAGAGGGACAGAGCACAGATACGCAGTATTTT. Amino acid sequence: CASSQEGQSTDTQYF. The chain couples TRBV4-1 to TRBJ2-3, with 7 bases identical to TRBD1. Germline loops: CDR1 MGHRA, CDR2 YSYEKL. The CDR3 extends over 15 amino acids. Trimming took 0 bases from V and 0 from J; bases not matched to a gene: 0.